The source of this TCR beta chain is a study of OX40 agonist ivuxolimab in advanced cancers. Overall study context: Prior checkpoint blockade (anti-PD-1, anti-PD-L1 or anti-CTLA-4) was permitted; approximately 41% had it.

Profiled with immunoSEQ multiplex PCR; TCRdb holds only in-frame clones, not every one. Of tens of thousands of clones detected, roughly 82% appear once; the ten largest clones hold approximately 35%. As concerns this clone: Its antigen is unidentified.

CDR3 length equals 14 residues. Germline V CDR1 and CDR2: SNHLY, FYNNEI. The V and J ends lost 5 bases and 9 bases, in that order; junction bases with no gene match: 6. Study-wide findings and caveats: Fewer expanded clones were found on average in CD4+ than in CD8+ T cells.

This sequence joins TRBV2 and TRBJ1-6; 8 bases match TRBD1. This TCR came from an adult with an advanced solid tumor such as melanoma, head and neck, liver or kidney cancer. The sample here was CD4+ or CD8+ T cells sorted from blood, taken in a trial of the OX40 agonist ivuxolimab. Written as DNA, the CDR3 is TGTGCCAGCAGTCCGGACAGGGTTCGTTCACCCCTCCACTTT. Amino acids: CASSPDRVRSPLHF.